This entry lists 19 T cell receptor beta chains sequenced from one sample in a study of T-cell reconstitution after alpha-beta-depleted transplantation in children. Unique molecular identifiers were incorporated when the TCRbeta library was constructed. From the PCR reads, TCRdb called clonotypes with MiXCR, one entry per CDR3 protein. Of about 580,000 distinct CDR3 sequences listed, under 25% are singletons. The sample was PBMCs, mostly from graft donor cells, taken 360 days after TCRalphabeta/CD19-depleted stem cell transplant. Receptors were obtained from a boy in the first two years of life who had a stem cell transplant for acute myeloid leukemia, so the T cells may come from the graft donor.

This clonotype showed up just a few times. This chain connects TRBV3-1 to TRBJ1-2, with no clear D. The germline gives CDR1 LGHDT, CDR2 YNNKEL (reference sequence). This CDR3 region has 14 residues. The ends were cut back, 4 bases at V and 2 bases at J, with 11 bases in the middle. The CDR3 bases are TGTGCCAGCAGCCTCCCGCAGATGAACTATGGCTACACCTTC. Protein product: CASSLPQMNYGYTF.

CDR3: CSFTGWGTEAFF. As DNA, the CDR3 is TGCAGCTTTACAGGGTGGGGGACTGAAGCTTTCTTT. J is TRBJ1-1 and V is TRBV29-1; a possible D gene is TRBD1 (6 bases). The germline gives CDR1 SQVTM, CDR2 ANQGSEA. V was cut by 8 bases and J by 5 bases, with 15 bases left in between. The CDR3 has 12 residues.

Many counts were recorded for this clonotype. The chain couples TRBV5-1 to TRBJ2-3; perhaps TRBD1 as D (6 bases). Trimming cost V 2 bases and J 0 bases, with 13 bases left between them. The length of the CDR3 is 16 residues. The germline V gene encodes CDR1 SGHRS and CDR2 YFSETQ. For the CDR3, the DNA is TGCGCCAGCAGCTTTAGAGGGGGAACGAGCACAGATACGCAGTATTTT. Translation gives CASSFRGGTSTDTQYF.

This clonotype was seen repeatedly, ten times or more. The gene calls are TRBV10-3 and TRBJ2-1; D possibly corresponds to TRBD1 (6 bases). Trimming shortened V by 8 bases and J by 10 bases, and 12 bases separated the two germline ends. Germline CDR1 is ENHRY and CDR2 is SYGVKD. The CDR3 extends over 11 amino acids. This CDR3 reads CAIEGVGEQFF. The CDR3 DNA reads TGTGCCATCGAGGGGGTAGGAGAGCAGTTCTTC.

This clonotype has just a few counts. The V and J genes are TRBV28 and TRBJ2-7, with TRBD1 identical over 10 bases. V gave up 3 bases and J gave up 7 bases; unmatched junction bases: 9. Germline CDR1 reads MDHEN; CDR2 reads SYDVKM. The CDR3 is 15 residues long. The CDR3: CASSFSDRGLGEQYV. The CDR3, as DNA: TGTGCCAGCAGTTTCTCGGACAGGGGGTTGGGGGAGCAGTACGTC.

This clonotype was seen repeatedly, ten times or more. This chain connects TRBV21-1 to TRBJ1-5; the table names TRBD1, a call not compared with the DNA. TRBV21-1 is a documented pseudogene. This CDR3 contains 13 residues. The CDR3 region is CATHRGPKEPQHF. CDR3 DNA: TGTGCCACCCACAGGGGGCCTAAGGAGCCCCAGCATTTT.

The V and J genes are TRBV6-1 and TRBJ2-4; 9 nucleotides align to TRBD1. The CDR3 runs to 17 residues. Germline V gives CDR1 MNHNS, CDR2 SASEGT. V was clipped by 5 bases and J by 2 bases; unmatched bases: 10. The CDR3 nucleotides read TGTGCCAGCAGTCCCCGGGGGACAGGGCCCTCCAAAAACATTCAGTACTTC. This codes for CASSPRGTGPSKNIQYF.

The rearrangement joins TRBV7-6 to TRBJ2-1; D is ambiguous. Trimming took off 5 bases at V and 6 bases at J, with 14 bases between the two ends. Germline assignment: CDR1 SGHVS and CDR2 FNYEAQ. This CDR3 region has 14 residues. CDR3 in amino acids: CASSRTQELNEQFF. The CDR3 DNA sequence: TGTGCCAGCAGCAGGACCCAAGAACTCAATGAGCAGTTCTTC. The full variable domain, with the rest looked up from reference TRBV7-6 and TRBJ2-1, is GAGVSQSPRYKVTKRGQDVALRCDPISGHVSLYWYRQALGQGPEFLTYFNYEAQQDKSGLPNDRFSAERPEGSISTLTIQRTEQRDSAMYRCASSRTQELNEQFFGPGTRLTVL.

This clonotype was seen repeatedly, ten times or more. J is TRBJ2-5 and V is TRBV5-1, with TRBD1 matching 7 bases. The V and J ends lost 5 bases and 0 bases, in that order; junction bases with no gene match: 4. Germline V gives CDR1 SGHRS, CDR2 YFSETQ. This CDR3 has 14 residues. The DNA of the CDR3 is TGCGCCAGCAGACCGACAGGGCACCAAGAGACCCAGTACTTC. It specifies CASRPTGHQETQYF.

The chain links TRBV11-2 to TRBJ2-5; D gene uncertain. The CDR3 has 15 amino acids. Germline V lookup: CDR1 SGHAT, CDR2 FQNNGV. V lost 0 bases, J lost 4 bases, and 12 bases lay in between. The CDR3 DNA reads as TGTGCCAGCAGCTTAGAAGCCAACTCCGCAGAGACCCAGTACTTC. This sequence encodes CASSLEANSAETQYF.

V and J are TRBV10-3 and TRBJ2-3; a possible D gene is TRBD2 (6 bases). The V gene lost 8 bases and the J gene lost 9 bases, with 12 bases spanning the gap. Germline V gene lookup returns CDR1 ENHRY and CDR2 SYGVKD. The CDR3 sequence is 11 residues long. Here the CDR3 DNA reads TGTGCCATCGGCCGGGAGATCACGCAGTATTTT. It encodes CAIGREITQYF.

This clonotype has at least ten counts. The chain employs TRBV6-2 or TRBV6-3 and TRBJ2-7; 7 nucleotides agree with TRBD1. The ends lost 7 bases at V and 5 bases at J; junction bases unmatched: 5. Germline assignment: CDR1 MNHEY and CDR2 SVGEGT. This CDR3 spans 12 amino acids. DNA of the CDR3: TGTGCCAGCAAGGAAGGGGGCGACGAGCAGTACTTC. Translation gives CASKEGGDEQYF.

The V call is TRBV25-1, the J call TRBJ2-2; TRBD1 matches 10 bases. V was clipped by 0 bases and J by 5 bases; unmatched bases: 3. This CDR3 region has 16 residues. CDR1 is MGHDK and CDR2 is SYGVNS in the germline V gene. CDR3 residues: CASSEYGTGETGELFF. As DNA, the CDR3 is TGTGCCAGCAGTGAATATGGGACAGGGGAAACCGGGGAGCTGTTTTTT. The full variable domain, in which reference TRBV25-1 and TRBJ2-2 provide the parts outside the CDR3, is EADIYQTPRYLVIGTGKKITLECSQTMGHDKMYWYQQDPGMELHLIHYSYGVNSTEKGDLSSESTVSRIRTEHFPLTLESARPSHTSQYLCASSEYGTGETGELFFGEGSRLTVL.

The sample holds a few counts of this clonotype. V is TRBV20-1 and J is TRBJ1-1; TRBD1 is a possible D gene (6 bases). Trimming removed 5 bases at V and 5 bases at J, with 21 bases between. The CDR3 totals 15 residues. The V gene's germline CDR1 is DFQATT and CDR2 SNEGSKA (reference sequence). The CDR3 sequence: CSASITGKMRTEAFF. CDR3 DNA: TGCAGTGCTTCCATCACAGGGAAAATGAGGACTGAAGCTTTCTTT.

The V call is TRBV4-2, the J call TRBJ1-2; D is undetermined. Germline assignment: CDR1 LGHNA and CDR2 YNFKEQ. Trimming shortened V by 1 base and J by 4 bases, and 13 bases separated the two germline ends. CDR3 length: 15 residues. The CDR3 DNA reads as TGTGCCAGCAGCCAAGTGGTGAAGGAGCCCTATGGCTACACCTTC. Translated: CASSQVVKEPYGYTF.

The sample holds a few counts of this clonotype. The chain combines TRBV27 with TRBJ1-2; D is possibly TRBD1 (6 bases). The CDR3 length is 13 residues. V was trimmed by 5 bases and J by 4 bases, leaving 11 bases between them. Germline V CDR1 and CDR2: MNHEY, SMNVEV (reference sequence). In DNA form, the CDR3 reads TGTGCCAGCAGTCCAGGGACAATCTATGGCTACACCTTC. As protein: CASSPGTIYGYTF.

This clonotype was detected many times. The rearrangement links TRBV20-1 to TRBJ2-6; D ambiguous. The V end lost 0 bases, the J end lost 4 bases, and 19 bases lay between the germline ends. The CDR3 length is 18 residues. In germline, CDR1 is DFQATT, CDR2 SNEGSKA (reference sequence). The CDR3 is CSARDQHGPPEGANVLTF. In DNA, the CDR3 is TGCAGTGCTAGAGACCAGCACGGGCCTCCGGAGGGGGCCAACGTCCTGACTTTC.

Many counts were recorded for this clonotype. The chain recombines TRBV7-2 with TRBJ2-1; D might be TRBD1 (6 bases). Trimming took off 5 bases at V and 0 bases at J, with 14 bases between the two ends. Germline V lookup: CDR1 SGHTA, CDR2 FQGNSA. The CDR3 has 16 residues. CDR3 nucleotide sequence: TGTGCCAGCAGCGCGGTAGGGGGTAGCTCCTACAATGAGCAGTTCTTC. Translation: CASSAVGGSSYNEQFF.

The CDR3 DNA follows: TGTGCCAGCAGTTACCCCTCAGGAGGACCAGAGACCCAGTACTTC. This encodes CASSYPSGGPETQYF. The chain is built from TRBV6-2 or TRBV6-3 and TRBJ2-5, with D possibly being TRBD2 (5 bases). Germline CDR1 is MNHEY and CDR2 is SVGEGT. The CDR3 loop spans 15 amino acids. Trimming stripped 2 bases from V and 4 bases from J, with 14 bases between.